This T cell receptor beta chain was retrieved from a study of beta chain features in type 1 diabetes (dated by TCRdb to between 2017 and 2018). At the level of the whole study: Patients and healthy donors did not differ in mean age, gender distribution, total cell number or subset yield. Across all samples, almost 110 million sorted cells were examined, and cell number per subset correlated strongly with RNA yield. In the study, recently diagnosed type 1 diabetes patients and matched healthy donors were compared on the TCRB repertoires of their sorted circulating CD4+ T cell subsets. Regulatory and stem cell-like memory subsets were isolated from only 8 patients and about eight healthy donors, whereas naive and central memory subsets came from all 30 or so donors.

A single peripheral blood draw of around 0.11 L on average was collected from each donor into heparinised tubes. Naive, central memory, regulatory and stem cell-like memory CD4+ T cells were sorted on a BD FACSAria II using a panel including CD45RO, CCR7, CD25, CD127, CD95 and CD27. Purity was above 95% for every sorted population. Right away, PBMCs were isolated by Lymphoprep density gradient centrifugation and were stained directly, with no culture step. So that batch effects would be minimized, each experiment stained and sorted samples in pairs, pairing one healthy donor with one patient. Cut back by 2 bases and 0 bases, the V and J ends lie 7 bases apart. The CDR3 goes from the cysteine to the phenylalanine over 15 residues. Only the CDR3 part of the read is kept: 45 bases, read in frame from the first base. In the germline V gene, CDR1 corresponds to MNHEY and CDR2 to SVGAGI. The research as a whole found: Only small numbers of individuals were included in the HLA sub-analyses, which left unresolved whether HLA type had any influence on TCRB rearrangement. Sequencing cDNA rather than genomic DNA could over-represent highly expressing activated cells, although activation and CD3 levels did not differ between groups. Fewer insertions and more nucleotide deletions at VDJ recombination sites were observed in patients with type 1 diabetes, implying thymic rearrangement abnormalities. PCR may preferentially amplify shorter templates, but because patient and control samples were amplified and corrected together, any resulting skew would affect both groups equally. Naive, central memory and regulatory TCRB repertoires appeared to be more alike among patients than among healthy donors. Type 1 diabetes patients showed a moderate but significant shortening of TCRB CDR3 length in all four CD4+ subsets.

The High Capacity cDNA Reverse Transcription Kit was used to reverse transcribe all of the isolated RNA, meaning that expressed TCRB transcripts were what got sequenced. Naive, central memory and regulatory T cell samples underwent deep immunoSEQ sequencing, averaging roughly 3.3 million total reads per sample. Sorted cells were lysed in RLT buffer and RNA was extracted with DNase-treated RNeasy Micro or Mini kits, depending on cell number. Each cell subset was processed on its own to prevent cross-contamination, while patient and healthy donor samples were processed together. Using the immunoSEQ multiplex PCR, TCRB sequences were amplified from cDNA into 87-bp fragments spanning the CDR3 region. Sequencing of the amplicons was performed on the Illumina HiSeq platform. The original pipeline was this. Synthetic template baselines were used to correct PCR bias computationally, reads within Hamming distance 2 were collapsed together, and singletons that could not be merged were discarded. By aligning reads against IMGT, V, D and J genes, CDR3 length, and insertions or deletions at six rearrangement sites were assigned. Within each subset, clonotype counts were normalized to sorted cell number, and only after that were true diversity and Gini coefficients computed with the tcR R package. The overlap coefficient, calculated on TCRB nucleotide sequences, was used to quantify repertoire sharing. As a proxy for the pre-selection repertoire, out-of-frame TCRB sequences from naive cells were analyzed. TCRdb mirrors the immuneACCESS table, restricted to in-frame sequences. Some clones are absent from its copies; in checked studies, under half trace to an unresolved V gene, and the reason for the others is unknown. V and J calls and clone size are given by that table; D and trimming were obtained from the DNA. Counted in this sample were under 900,000 clones; about a sixth of them appeared once. The ten largest clonotypes hold around 0.02% of the sample.

Worth noting for this clone: It lacks a known antigen. Base-call qualities are not available, and no considerably larger clone is one nucleotide away. The same CDR3 is also encoded by other DNA sequences in this sample.

Sample: naive CD4+ T cells from blood. This sample's cell subset or site label indicates: true naive CD4+ T cells. This receptor chain uses TRBV6-5 and TRBJ1-4; the D segment cannot be called with confidence. The receptor's source is a woman between 18 and 29 years old in good health. The CDR3 reads CASSYSVATNEKLFF. DNA sequence: TGTGCCAGCAGTTACAGCGTGGCAACTAATGAAAAACTGTTTTTT.